A selection of T cell receptor beta chains follows, all from one sample in a study of CD8+ T cells in alopecia areata. Sequenced by immunoSEQ multiplex PCR; TCRdb stores in-frame clones only, minus some. Altogether hundreds of thousands of clones are present, roughly 64% being singletons, with the ten largest covering around 1.7%. The sample here was CD4+ T cells sorted from blood, taken at week 24, from a patient treated with tofacitinib. Receptors originate from a human donor with alopecia areata. Each CDR3 is given with its conserved first and last residue. D genes are given only for firm matches. Clone size is given for some rows only: seen once, a few or many times, or a class if the clone is expanded.

v_gene	len	abundance	j_gene	d_gene	CDR3nt	CDR3aa
TRBV29-1	13	.	TRBJ1-1	.	TGCAGCGTTAACGGGAGAATGAACACTGAAGCTTTCTTT	CSVNGRMNTEAFF
TRBV5-1	15	.	TRBJ2-6	.	TGCGCCAGCAGCCTCTACCGCTCTGGGGCCAACGTCCTGACTTTC	CASSLYRSGANVLTF
TRBV30	13	few	TRBJ1-6	TRBD1	TGTGCCTGGCGGACAGGGAATAATTCACCCCTCCACTTT	CAWRTGNNSPLHF
TRBV7-8	13	.	TRBJ1-2	.	TGTGCCAGCAGCTTACAGGGTGTCGAGGGCTACACCTTC	CASSLQGVEGYTF
TRBV29-1	14	.	TRBJ2-5	TRBD1	TGCAGCGCCCCGACAGGGGCGGGGCGGGAGACCCAGTACTTC	CSAPTGAGRETQYF
TRBV5-6	13	.	TRBJ2-1	.	TGTGCCAGCCTAAGGCAGGGGTACAATGAGCAGTTCTTC	CASLRQGYNEQFF
TRBV7-9	17	.	TRBJ2-2	.	TGTGCCAGCACCGAATTACCTGCTGGGCAGAACACCGGGGAGCTGTTTTTT	CASTELPAGQNTGELFF
TRBV30	12	.	TRBJ1-1	.	TGTGCCGAAGGGAGGGGGAGCACTGAAGCTTTCTTT	CAEGRGSTEAFF
TRBV30	13	.	TRBJ2-5	.	TGTGCCTGGAGTGGACGTCCCCCGGAGACCCAGTACTTC	CAWSGRPPETQYF
TRBV28	14	.	TRBJ1-2	.	TGTGCCAGCATTGGCCCACGCATGCTTTATGGCTACACCTTC	CASIGPRMLYGYTF
TRBV18	15	few	TRBJ1-3	.	TGTGCCAGCTCACCACTTCTCACAGGTGGAAACACCATATATTTT	CASSPLLTGGNTIYF
TRBV30	15	.	TRBJ2-5	TRBD2	TGTGCCTGGAAGGGTAGCGGGGGGGCTGAAGAGACCCAGTACTTC	CAWKGSGGAEETQYF
TRBV6-5	13	few	TRBJ1-5	TRBD1	TGTGCCAGCAGCCGACAGGGATATCAGCCCCAGCATTTT	CASSRQGYQPQHF
TRBV30	13	.	TRBJ1-1	.	TGTGCCTGGGCGGGCTCCCCGAACACTGAAGCTTTCTTT	CAWAGSPNTEAFF
TRBV6-1	14	.	TRBJ1-5	TRBD1	TGTGCCAGCAGTGGACAGGGGGCTTCTGAGCCCCAGCATTTT	CASSGQGASEPQHF
TRBV29-1	13	.	TRBJ1-2	.	TGCAGCGTTGAAGTGGACAGAGGGGATGGCTACACCTTC	CSVEVDRGDGYTF
TRBV5-1	20	.	TRBJ1-2	.	TGCGCCAGCAGCTCCTCGCGATTTTCTAAGGCTGGCCTTGTTAACTATGGCTACACCTTC	CASSSSRFSKAGLVNYGYTF
TRBV7-2	12	.	TRBJ2-7	.	TGTGCCAGCAGCTTAGAGGCAGGCGAGCAGTACTTC	CASSLEAGEQYF
TRBV27	13	.	TRBJ1-2	TRBD1	TGTGCCAGCAGTCCTGGACAGGCTGGAGGCTACACCTTC	CASSPGQAGGYTF
TRBV5-1	15	.	TRBJ1-1	.	TGCGCCAGCAGCCCGTTTGGTGGTGGGAACACTGAAGCTTTCTTT	CASSPFGGGNTEAFF
TRBV25-1	11	.	TRBJ2-3	.	TGTGCCACCCCACAGAGGGATACGCAGTATTTT	CATPQRDTQYF
TRBV5-6	13	.	TRBJ2-1	TRBD1	TGTGCCAGCTGCCGGGACAGTGGGGACGGGCAGTTCTTC	CASCRDSGDGQFF
TRBV5-1	17	.	TRBJ2-5	TRBD2	TGCGCCAGCAGCCATTTGCCCCGTCGACTAGCGCAAGAGACCCAGTACTTC	CASSHLPRRLAQETQYF
TRBV14	12	.	TRBJ1-4	.	TGTGCCAGCAGCGGGGCAGGAGAAAAACTGTTTTTT	CASSGAGEKLFF
TRBV7-3	13	.	TRBJ1-1	.	TGTGCCAGCAGCCGCGACAGTGACACTGAAGCTTTCTTT	CASSRDSDTEAFF
TRBV29-1	12	few	TRBJ2-7	.	TGCAGCGTTGGGGGGGCAGCCTACGAGCAGTACTTC	CSVGGAAYEQYF
TRBV7-9	11	.	TRBJ1-2	.	TGTGCCAGCAGCTTATACCCAATCTACACCTTC	CASSLYPIYTF
TRBV30	14	.	TRBJ1-1	.	TGTGCCTGGAGCCCCGGGACACCGAACACTGAAGCTTTCTTT	CAWSPGTPNTEAFF